The entry that follows covers one TCR beta chain sequence. A read error may produce the germline difference seen at one junction end. The CDR3 length is 13 residues. Germline loops: CDR1 SGHRS, CDR2 YFSETQ. This record comes from a study of blood T cell repertoires in COVID-19. Study-wide background: Acute and convalescent COVID-19 samples came from the United States, Italy and Spain. PBMCs, B-cell-depleted T cells, or T cells were the source of the cDNA or gDNA that made up the material.

In the study's own analysis: From reference gene primer amplification, estimates of nucleated cell counts were derived. Sequenced by immunoSEQ multiplex PCR; TCRdb stores in-frame clones only, minus some. V and J calls and clone size are copied from that table; D and trimming were computed from the DNA. The sample includes approximately 150,000 clones, 65% to 80% seen only once; the top ten take roughly 15%. The source of this sequence is a man between 50 and 59 years old with acute or convalescent COVID-19. Material: peripheral blood. The V and J genes are TRBV5-1 and TRBJ1-1; TRBD1 matches 9 bases. CDR3: CVSSPGQGRKAFF. For the CDR3, the DNA is TGCGTCAGCAGCCCCGGACAGGGGCGTAAAGCTTTCTTT.